The 22 T cell receptor beta chains reported below all come from one sample, sequenced in a study of T cells in Graves' hyperthyroidism and ophthalmopathy. RNA transcripts provided the source from which TCR beta CDR3 regions were amplified. Carried out on the TCR CDR3, a first-round RT-PCR used the HTBI primer set. TCRdb re-analysed the multiplex PCR reads in MiXCR, keeping a single row per CDR3 protein. The table includes more than 350,000 distinct CDR3 sequences, about 17% detected once. The sample taken for sequencing was blood. Receptors originate from a woman younger than 45 with Graves' hyperthyroidism that later progressed to Graves' ophthalmopathy.

In its sample, this clonotype was seen many times. This chain joins TRBV28 and TRBJ2-3; the D gene is possibly TRBD2 (6 bases). This CDR3 contains 15 residues. V was trimmed by 4 bases and J by 0 bases, leaving 11 bases between them. The germline CDR1 and CDR2 sequences are MDHEN and SYDVKM. The CDR3 coding sequence is TGTGCCAGCAGTTATAGCGGTAGTAGCACAGATACGCAGTATTTT. It codes for CASSYSGSSTDTQYF.

This chain connects TRBV5-1 to TRBJ2-7; 8 nucleotides match TRBD1. Germline V CDR1 and CDR2: SGHRS, YFSETQ. The CDR3 has 16 amino acids. V was pared by 2 bases and J by 7 bases, with 14 bases of the junction left unmatched. The CDR3 DNA follows: TGCGCCAGCAGCTTCTTCCAGGGGGCTCCAGAGGTTGAGCAGTACTTC. It translates to CASSFFQGAPEVEQYF.

Ten or more counts support this clonotype. V usage is TRBV10-3 and J usage is TRBJ2-7, with 7 bases lining up with TRBD1. Germline V CDR1 and CDR2: ENHRY, SYGVKD. This CDR3 has 13 amino acids. V lost 2 bases and J lost 4; bases outside the gene matches: 2. The CDR3 protein is CAISEEQGYEQYF. The DNA for the CDR3 is TGTGCCATCAGTGAGGAACAGGGGTACGAGCAGTACTTC.

This clonotype appeared many times. CDR3 bases: TGTGCCAGCAGTTACAGGGGGGAACAGCCCCAGCATTTT. Residues: CASSYRGEQPQHF. The J gene is TRBJ1-5, the V gene TRBV6-5; D possibly corresponds to TRBD1 (6 bases). CDR1 is MNHEY, CDR2 SVGAGI, per germline. CDR3 length: 13 amino acids. V lost 2 bases and J 7 bases, leaving 9 bases between the germline ends.

This clonotype was counted ten times or more. The V and J genes are TRBV7-9 and TRBJ2-5; D is unresolved. This CDR3 region has 13 residues. Germline V CDR1 and CDR2: SEHNR, FQNEAQ (reference sequence). Trimming took 0 bases from V and 1 from J, leaving 3 bases between them. In nucleotides, the CDR3 is TGTGCCAGCAGCTTAGCTTTCCAAGAGACCCAGTACTTC. Its protein is CASSLAFQETQYF.

Concerning this clonotype itself: Given the absence of the conserved phenylalanine or tryptophan at the CDR3 end, a read error is likely. The chain joins TRBV2 to TRBJ2-1; a weak D match, TRBD1 (6 bases). Germline CDR1 and CDR2: SNHLY and FYNNEI. With 7 bases removed from V and 5 bases from J, the gap between germline ends came to 15 bases. The CDR3 covers 14 residues. The CDR3 coding sequence is TGTGCCAGCATCCGTTACAGGGATGACAATGAGCAGTTCCTC. Protein product: CASIRYRDDNEQFL.

This clonotype was observed many times. J is TRBJ2-7 and V is TRBV7-9, with TRBD2 as a possible D gene (6 bases). Between the trimmed V and J ends, which lost 5 bases and 6 bases, there was a span of 17 bases. Germline V gene sequence: CDR1 SEHNR, CDR2 FQNEAQ (reference sequence). The CDR3 is 14 amino acids. In DNA, the CDR3 is TGTGCCAGCAGCACCGCAGGGACTCCGGGCGAGCAGTACTTC. This encodes CASSTAGTPGEQYF.

This chain uses TRBV9 with TRBJ1-6; D remains ambiguous. V was clipped by 4 bases and J by 13 bases, with 12 bases between them. In germline, CDR1 is SGDLS, CDR2 YYNGEE. This CDR3 comprises 12 residues. The CDR3 DNA is TGTGCCAGCAGCCCACCAGTAGGTCCCCTCCACTTT. It translates to CASSPPVGPLHF. Full variable domain (outside the CDR3, taken from reference TRBV9 and TRBJ1-6): DSGVTQTPKHLITATGQRVTLRCSPRSGDLSVYWYQQSLDQGLQFLIQYYNGEERAKGNILERFSAQQFPDLHSELNLSSLELGDSALYFCASSPPVGPLHFGNGTRLTVT.

The sample holds many counts of this clonotype. The chain joins TRBV14 to TRBJ1-1; tentative D call: TRBD1 (6 bases). The CDR3 runs 15 residues. Germline V CDR1 and CDR2: SGHDN, FVKESK. The V gene lost 1 base and the J gene lost 5 bases, with 14 bases spanning the gap. CDR3 DNA: TGTGCCAGCAGCCAAGCTTTTGCAGGGGTGACTGAAGCTTTCTTT. Translation gives CASSQAFAGVTEAFF.

This clonotype was counted at least ten times. The V and J genes are TRBV18 and TRBJ2-3, with D uncertain. The CDR3 sequence is 15 residues long. Trimming cost V 3 bases and J 2 bases, with 12 bases left between them. Germline V gene data show CDR1 as KGHSH and CDR2 as LQKENI. CDR3 loop: CASSPGGDTTDTQYF. The CDR3 DNA follows: TGTGCCAGCTCACCGGGCGGCGATACCACAGATACGCAGTATTTT.

At least ten counts were recorded for this clonotype. This chain links TRBV12-3 or TRBV12-4 with TRBJ2-1, with unresolved D. The CDR3 runs to 14 residues. V was shortened by 4 bases and J by 4 bases, with 11 bases between the two germline ends. For the CDR3, the DNA is TGTGCCAGCAGTTATTCCGATTCTTACAATGAGCAGTTCTTC. This encodes CASSYSDSYNEQFF.

This clonotype has a count of ten or more. This rearrangement joins TRBV11-3 to TRBJ1-2, with 7 nucleotides matching TRBD1. The CDR3 length is 12 residues. Germline CDR1 and CDR2: SGHNT and YENEEA. V shed 5 bases, J shed 4 bases, and the junction held 1 base outside the gene matches. CDR3 nucleotides: TGTGCCAGCAGCCGGGACAGCTATGGCTACACCTTC. This sequence encodes CASSRDSYGYTF.

The CDR3 DNA sequence: TGTGCCAGTAGTACGGGCAGGGCACAGACCCAGTACTTC. Translated: CASSTGRAQTQYF. V usage is TRBV19 and J usage is TRBJ2-5; the D gene is possibly TRBD1 (5 bases). V lost 4 bases and J 6 bases, leaving 12 bases between the germline ends. In germline, CDR1 is LNHDA, CDR2 SQIVND (reference sequence). The CDR3 consists of 13 residues.

This clonotype has a count of ten or more. The rearrangement uses TRBV4-2 and TRBJ1-1; TRBD1 matches 9 bases. The CDR3 length is 16 residues. CDR1 is LGHNA and CDR2 is YNFKEQ in the germline V gene. With 4 bases clipped from V and 0 bases from J, the junction kept 6 bases outside the gene matches. In DNA form, the CDR3 reads TGTGCCAGCAGCCCCGGGACAGGGAACATGAACACTGAAGCTTTCTTT. Translation gives CASSPGTGNMNTEAFF.

CDR3 region: CASSLTSGRWNEQFF. The CDR3 DNA is TGTGCCAGCAGTCTGACTAGCGGGAGGTGGAATGAGCAGTTCTTC. The rearrangement uses TRBV6-2 or TRBV6-3 and TRBJ2-1, with 13 bases aligning to TRBD2. The length of the CDR3 is 15 residues. The germline CDR1 and CDR2 sequences are MNHEY and SVGEGT. The ends lost 5 bases at V and 7 bases at J; junction bases unmatched: 5.

The chain couples TRBV28 to TRBJ2-1; unclear D gene. Trimming cost V 5 bases and J 8 bases, with 4 bases left between them. This CDR3 contains 10 residues. Germline loops: CDR1 MDHEN, CDR2 SYDVKM. The CDR3 region is CASSNDEQFF. The CDR3 DNA sequence: TGTGCCAGCAGTAACGATGAGCAGTTCTTC.

This clonotype was observed a few times. CDR3 bases: TGTGCCAGCAGTGAATTAAACCTCGGAGCCTTGGACCCTAGCACAGATACGCAGTATTTT. Amino acid sequence: CASSELNLGALDPSTDTQYF. J is TRBJ2-3 and V is TRBV25-1; D unresolved. Trimming stripped 1 base from V and 0 bases from J, with 23 bases between. The CDR3 has 20 residues. Germline values: CDR1 MGHDK, CDR2 SYGVNS.

The rearrangement uses TRBV5-1 and TRBJ2-1; D is perhaps TRBD2 (6 bases). V lost 4 bases, J lost 5 bases, and 10 bases lay in between. This CDR3 has 13 residues. Germline CDR1 SGHRS, CDR2 YFSETQ. CDR3 nucleotides: TGCGCCAGCAGCGTCGGGGGAAACAATGAGCAGTTCTTC. This codes for CASSVGGNNEQFF.

This clonotype was seen at least ten times. The chain recombines TRBV28 with TRBJ1-1; 9 nucleotides match TRBD1. Germline V gene sequence: CDR1 MDHEN, CDR2 SYDVKM. The V gene end was trimmed by 5 bases and the J gene end by 1 base; junction bases not matched to a gene: 8. The CDR3 has 16 residues. The CDR3 DNA reads TGTGCCAGCAGTCCCGCGTCGGACAGGGGGAACACTGAAGCTTTCTTT. Translation gives CASSPASDRGNTEAFF.

This clonotype was seen ten or more times. The V gene is TRBV30, the J gene TRBJ2-5; D is possibly TRBD1 (5 bases). The V end was cut by 0 bases, the J end by 2 bases, with 13 bases between. The CDR3 has 15 residues. The germline V gene has CDR1 GTSNPN and CDR2 SVGIG (reference sequence). The CDR3 sequence is CAWSVRWGRQETQYF. CDR3 DNA sequence: TGTGCCTGGAGTGTACGATGGGGCCGACAAGAGACCCAGTACTTC. Variable domain in full (rest from reference TRBV30 and TRBJ2-5): SQTIHQWPATLVQPVGSPLSLECTVEGTSNPNLYWYRQAAGRGLQLLFYSVGIGQISSEVPQNLSASRPQDRQFILSSKKLLLSDSGFYLCAWSVRWGRQETQYFGPGTRLLVL.

This chain uses TRBV7-2 with TRBJ2-7; D is unresolved. Trimming shortened V by 7 bases and J by 0 bases, and 10 bases separated the two germline ends. Per the germline V gene, CDR1 is SGHTA and CDR2 is FQGNSA. The CDR3 runs 13 residues. CDR3 sequence reads: CASKNTPSYEQYF. The CDR3 coding sequence is TGTGCCAGCAAGAATACCCCCTCCTACGAGCAGTACTTC.

Ten or more counts support this clonotype. The rearrangement joins TRBV27 to TRBJ2-4, with 8 bases matching TRBD2. V lost 6 bases to trimming and J lost 3 bases; unmatched junction nucleotides: 13. The CDR3 consists of 17 residues. Germline CDR1 is MNHEY and CDR2 is SMNVEV (reference sequence). The CDR3 DNA follows: TGTGCCAGCAGCTCATACCGGGGGGGACCTATCAAAAACATTCAGTACTTC. As protein: CASSSYRGGPIKNIQYF.